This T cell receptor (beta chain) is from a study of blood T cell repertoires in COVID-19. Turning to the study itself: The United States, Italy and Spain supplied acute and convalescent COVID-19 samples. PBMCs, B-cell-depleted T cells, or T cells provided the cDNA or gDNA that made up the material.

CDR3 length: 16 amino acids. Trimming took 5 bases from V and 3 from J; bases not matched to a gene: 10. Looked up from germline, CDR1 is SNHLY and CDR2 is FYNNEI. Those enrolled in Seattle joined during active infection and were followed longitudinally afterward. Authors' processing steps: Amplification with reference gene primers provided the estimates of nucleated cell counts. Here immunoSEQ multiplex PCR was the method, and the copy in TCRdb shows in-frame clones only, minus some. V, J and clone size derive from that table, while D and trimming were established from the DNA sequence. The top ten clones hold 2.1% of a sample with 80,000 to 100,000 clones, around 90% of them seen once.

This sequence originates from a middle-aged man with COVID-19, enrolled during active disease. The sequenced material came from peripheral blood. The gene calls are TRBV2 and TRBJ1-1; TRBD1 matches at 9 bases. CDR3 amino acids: CASSKDRGNLDTEAFF. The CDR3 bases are TGTGCCAGCAGTAAGGACAGGGGAAATCTGGACACTGAAGCTTTCTTT.